The 9 T cell receptor beta chains in this list originate from one sample, sequenced in a study of blood T cell repertoires in COVID-19. Assay used: immunoSEQ multiplex PCR; TCRdb lists only in-frame clones, some missing. The data contain 250,000 or so clones, roughly 80% of them singletons. Input material: peripheral blood. Receptors were obtained from a woman in her sixties or seventies with acute or convalescent COVID-19.

The rearrangement joins TRBV12-3 or TRBV12-4 to TRBJ2-5; D gene ambiguous. The CDR3 sequence is 13 residues long. V lost 5 bases, J lost 5 bases, and 12 bases lay in between. CDR3 sequence (DNA): TGTGCCAGCAGTGTTTCCGTTCCGGAGACCCAGTACTTC. Translation gives CASSVSVPETQYF.

The genes are TRBV4-3 and TRBJ1-4, with D unclear. The germline gives CDR1 LGHNA, CDR2 YSLEER. The CDR3 is 18 amino acids. Trimming stripped 2 bases from V and 3 bases from J, with 19 bases between. CDR3 region: CASSQSPGGEGANEKLFF. As DNA, the CDR3 is TGCGCCAGCAGCCAATCCCCAGGTGGGGAGGGAGCTAATGAAAAACTGTTTTTT.

The genes are TRBV6-5 and TRBJ2-1, with 8 nucleotides matching TRBD2. Per the germline V gene, CDR1 is MNHEY and CDR2 is SVGAGI. This CDR3 comprises 15 residues. V shed 2 bases, J shed 3 bases, and the junction held 3 bases outside the gene matches. CDR3 region: CASSYGGGNYNEQFF. Here the CDR3 DNA reads TGTGCCAGCAGTTACGGCGGGGGGAACTACAATGAGCAGTTCTTC.

This clone was detected once. The chain combines TRBV7-2 with TRBJ2-1, with TRBD2 matching over 11 bases. The ends lost 5 bases at V and 3 bases at J; junction bases unmatched: 3. CDR3 size: 15 residues. CDR1 and CDR2 (germline): SGHTA, FQGNSA. The CDR3 nucleotides read TGTGCCAGCAGCCCAGGACTAGCGGGCTACAATGAGCAGTTCTTC. Translated: CASSPGLAGYNEQFF.

The chain recombines TRBV6-6 with TRBJ1-6, with no clear D. This CDR3 is built from 16 residues. Germline loops: CDR1 MNHNY, CDR2 SVGAGI (reference sequence). The V end was cut by 5 bases, the J end by 0 bases, with 11 bases between. This chain's CDR3 is CASSRRVSSYNSPLHF. Here the CDR3 DNA reads TGTGCCAGCAGTCGACGGGTTAGCTCCTATAATTCACCCCTCCACTTT.

This clone was detected only once. This chain uses TRBV5-1 with TRBJ2-7; D might be TRBD1 (7 bases). This CDR3 spans 13 amino acids. Germline CDR1 SGHRS, CDR2 YFSETQ. V dropped 3 bases and J dropped 9 bases, with 16 bases sitting between them. The CDR3 nucleotides read TGCGCCAGCAGCTCGGCAGGGGGGACCAGGCAGTACTTC. Translating gives CASSSAGGTRQYF.

This chain joins TRBV4-2 and TRBJ2-5, with a tentative D call TRBD1 (5 bases). Germline CDR1 reads LGHNA; CDR2 reads YNFKEQ. CDR3 length equals 15 residues. V lost 1 base and J 1 base, leaving 10 bases between the germline ends. CDR3 sequence (DNA): TGTGCCAGCAGCCAAGGGACAATCAGCCAAGAGACCCAGTACTTC. This codes for CASSQGTISQETQYF.

The rearrangement links TRBV6-2 or TRBV6-3 to TRBJ1-2; 7 bases agree with TRBD1. Germline CDR1 reads MNHEY; CDR2 reads SVGEGT. The CDR3 is 14 residues long. V lost 2 bases, J lost 6 bases, and 6 bases stayed unmatched. This chain's CDR3 is CASSYRDSFDGYTF. The DNA for the CDR3 is TGTGCCAGCAGTTACCGGGACAGCTTTGATGGCTACACCTTC.

V and J are TRBV5-5 and TRBJ2-7; 9 bases fit TRBD1. The V gene's germline CDR1 is SGHKS and CDR2 YYEKEE (reference sequence). The CDR3 loop spans 14 amino acids. V lost 4 bases and J lost 2; bases outside the gene matches: 4. The CDR3 here is CASSRRDRAYEQYF. Here the CDR3 DNA reads TGTGCCAGCAGCCGGAGGGACAGGGCCTACGAGCAGTACTTC.